This T cell receptor beta chain derives from a study of blood T cells in healthy people across ages. Turning to the study itself: For every two T cells, template switching captured about one barcoded beta molecule.

Trimming took 4 bases from V and 7 from J, leaving 14 bases between them. Germline V gene lookup returns CDR1 MNHEY and CDR2 SMNVEV (reference sequence). The CDR3 totals 13 residues. It was with a sample-barcoded 5' primer and a J-beta primer mix that a second PCR of roughly 7 to 12 cycles was run. TCRdb analysed the 5' RACE reads with MiXCR anew, one entry per CDR3 protein. Of 1 million or so distinct CDR3 sequences listed, roughly 45% are singletons. V usage is TRBV27 and J usage is TRBJ2-7, with D unresolved. This sequence was found in a woman between 55 and 75 years old in good health. What was sequenced was blood. CDR3 in DNA: TGTGCCAGCAGTTGGTCACTCTCGAATGAGCAGTACTTC. This gives the protein CASSWSLSNEQYF.